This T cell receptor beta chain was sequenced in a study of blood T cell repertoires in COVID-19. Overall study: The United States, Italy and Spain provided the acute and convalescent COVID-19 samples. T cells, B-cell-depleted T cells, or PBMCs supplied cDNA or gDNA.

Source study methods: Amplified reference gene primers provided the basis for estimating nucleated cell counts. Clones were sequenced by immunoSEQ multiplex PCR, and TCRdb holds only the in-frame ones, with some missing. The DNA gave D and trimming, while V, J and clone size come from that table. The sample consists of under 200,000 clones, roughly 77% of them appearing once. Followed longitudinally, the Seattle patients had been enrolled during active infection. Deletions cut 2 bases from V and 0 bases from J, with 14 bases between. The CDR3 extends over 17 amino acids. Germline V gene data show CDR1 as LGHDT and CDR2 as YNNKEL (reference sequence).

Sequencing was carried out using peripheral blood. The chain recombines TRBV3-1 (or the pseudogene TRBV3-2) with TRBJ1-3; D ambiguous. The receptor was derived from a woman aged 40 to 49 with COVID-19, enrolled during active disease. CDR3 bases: TGTGCCAGCAGCCAATTTCCCCTGAGTGGCTCTGGAAACACCATATATTTT. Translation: CASSQFPLSGSGNTIYF.